Following are 27 T cell receptor beta chains from one sample sequenced in a study of cytomegalovirus exposure and HLA in healthy donors. Primers for the PCR totalled 60 Vbeta and 13 Jbeta. Clones were read by immunoSEQ multiplex PCR, and TCRdb kept only the in-frame ones, dropping some. This sample has 120,000 to 150,000 clones, with over 70% found just once. The sequencing input was PBMCs. Receptor source: a male donor in good health and CMV-seronegative.

The chain carries TRBV7-2 and TRBJ2-5; TRBD2 might be the D (6 bases). Between the trimmed V and J ends, which lost 1 base and 7 bases, there was a span of 16 bases. The V gene's germline CDR1 is SGHTA and CDR2 FQGNSA. The CDR3 spans 15 residues. CDR3 in DNA: TGTGCCAGCAGCTTAGTACTAGCCCCCTCCGGGACCCAGTACTTC. As protein: CASSLVLAPSGTQYF.

The chain is built from TRBV9 and TRBJ2-7; 8 nucleotides agree with TRBD2. Germline CDR1 is SGDLS and CDR2 is YYNGEE. The CDR3 consists of 16 residues. The J segment lost 4 bases and the V segment lost 3 bases, leaving 12 bases of the junction unmatched. The CDR3 region is CASSESSSGSPYEQYF. Written as DNA, the CDR3 is TGTGCCAGCAGCGAATCATCAAGCGGGAGTCCGTACGAGCAGTACTTC.

The chain's CDR3 is CASSIASGTDTQYF. The CDR3 nucleotides read TGTGCCAGTAGTATCGCTAGCGGCACAGATACGCAGTATTTT. V is TRBV19 and J is TRBJ2-3; perhaps TRBD2 as D (6 bases). This CDR3 comprises 14 residues. Germline V CDR1 and CDR2: LNHDA, SQIVND (reference sequence). V dropped 3 bases and J dropped 1 base, with 8 bases sitting between them. The full variable domain, rest sourced from reference TRBV19 and TRBJ2-3, is DGGITQSPKYLFRKEGQNVTLSCEQNLNHDAMYWYRQDPGQGLRLIYYSQIVNDFQKGDIAEGYSVSREKKESFPLTVTSAQKNPTAFYLCASSIASGTDTQYFGPGTRLTVL.

The rearrangement joins TRBV19 to TRBJ1-2; 11 nucleotides line up with TRBD1. This CDR3 has 15 residues. Trimming cost V 1 base and J 5 bases; bases outside gene matches: 3. From germline, CDR1 is LNHDA and CDR2 SQIVND (reference sequence). The CDR3 loop reads CASSIGTGGVYGYTF. The CDR3 DNA reads TGTGCCAGTAGTATAGGGACAGGGGGCGTGTATGGCTACACCTTC.

The chain recombines TRBV14 with TRBJ2-3, with D uncertain. CDR3 length: 15 residues. Germline lookup yields CDR1 SGHDN and CDR2 FVKESK. V lost 0 bases and J 4 bases, leaving 11 bases between the germline ends. CDR3 sequence (DNA): TGTGCCAGCAGCCAAGAAATCGGTCGCCCAGATACGCAGTATTTT. It codes for CASSQEIGRPDTQYF.

This clone was found once. V and J are TRBV9 and TRBJ2-7, with a weak D call TRBD1 (6 bases). Germline V gives CDR1 SGDLS, CDR2 YYNGEE. V gave up 7 bases and J gave up 2 bases, with 22 bases separating them. The CDR3 runs 16 residues. CDR3 loop: CASGGKAGAPTYEQYF. The CDR3 DNA follows: TGTGCCAGCGGAGGAAAGGCAGGGGCCCCCACCTACGAGCAGTACTTC.

The chain joins TRBV2 to TRBJ1-2, with 8 positions matching TRBD1. This CDR3 region has 15 residues. The V segment lost 2 bases and the J segment 4 bases; nucleotides outside the gene matches: 6. The germline V gene encodes CDR1 SNHLY and CDR2 FYNNEI. The CDR3 here is CASSERQGAGYGYTF. The DNA of the CDR3 is TGTGCCAGCAGTGAACGGCAGGGGGCCGGCTATGGCTACACCTTC. Using reference TRBV2 and TRBJ1-2 for the parts outside the CDR3, the full variable domain is EPEVTQTPSHQVTQMGQEVILRCVPISNHLYFYWYRQILGQKVEFLVSFYNNEISEKSEIFDDQFSVERPDGSNFTLKIRSTKLEDSAMYFCASSERQGAGYGYTFGSGTRLTVV.

The V gene is TRBV27, the J gene TRBJ1-5; D unclear. Germline-derived CDR1 and CDR2 are MNHEY and SMNVEV (reference sequence). This CDR3 region has 16 residues. Trimming left V 7 bases short and J 0 bases short, with 16 bases between. The CDR3 loop is CASTPAGSVSNQPQHF. CDR3 nucleotides: TGTGCCAGCACCCCTGCGGGGAGCGTTAGCAATCAGCCCCAGCATTTT.

The chain joins TRBV5-1 to TRBJ2-3, with TRBD2 identical over 15 bases. The CDR3 spans 16 residues. V shed 4 bases and J 3 bases; nucleotides not matched to a gene: 3. CDR1 and CDR2 (germline): SGHRS, YFSETQ. In DNA form, the CDR3 reads TGCGCCAGCAGCCCCGGGACTAGCGGGAGGACAGATACGCAGTATTTT. Protein: CASSPGTSGRTDTQYF. Complete variable domain (other parts from reference TRBV5-1 and TRBJ2-3): KAGVTQTPRYLIKTRGQQVTLSCSPISGHRSVSWYQQTPGQGLQFLFEYFSETQRNKGNFPGRFSGRQFSNSRSEMNVSTLELGDSALYLCASSPGTSGRTDTQYFGPGTRLTVL.

This clone occurred once. A junction boundary mismatches the germline segment, possibly from a read error. J is TRBJ2-3 and V is TRBV5-1, with 10 positions matching TRBD2. The CDR3 runs 16 residues. Germline V gene data show CDR1 as SGHRS and CDR2 as YFSETQ. The CDR3 protein is CARSLDGTSASDTQYF. The CDR3 DNA follows: TGCGCCCGCAGCTTGGATGGGACTAGCGCTTCAGATACGCAGTATTTT.

The V call is TRBV19, the J call TRBJ2-7, with D possibly TRBD1 on 5 matching bases. This CDR3 has 15 amino acids. V lost 8 bases and J 6 bases, leaving 23 bases between the germline ends. The V gene's germline CDR1 is LNHDA and CDR2 SQIVND (reference sequence). CDR3 DNA: TGTGCCAGTTCGACAGAAAGCCCTCCCCTCTTCGAGCAGTACTTC. Its protein product is CASSTESPPLFEQYF.

J is TRBJ2-7 and V is TRBV2; D gene ambiguous. Germline CDR1 is SNHLY and CDR2 is FYNNEI. The CDR3 extends over 14 amino acids. With 2 bases removed from V and 2 bases from J, the gap between germline ends came to 10 bases. The CDR3 region is CASSEQRRTYEQYF. The DNA for the CDR3 is TGTGCCAGCAGTGAACAGAGGCGGACCTACGAGCAGTACTTC. Drawing the rest from reference TRBV2 and TRBJ2-7, the complete variable domain is EPEVTQTPSHQVTQMGQEVILRCVPISNHLYFYWYRQILGQKVEFLVSFYNNEISEKSEIFDDQFSVERPDGSNFTLKIRSTKLEDSAMYFCASSEQRRTYEQYFGPGTRLTVT.

This chain connects TRBV4-2 to TRBJ2-1; TRBD1 is a possible D gene (7 bases). The CDR3 is 16 amino acids. The germline V gene encodes CDR1 LGHNA and CDR2 YNFKEQ. Trimming left V 4 bases short and J 7 bases short, with 20 bases between. The CDR3 DNA sequence: TGTGCCAGCAGCCCAGGTCAGGGGGGCCTCGGGAATGAGCAGTTCTTC. This translates into CASSPGQGGLGNEQFF.

The chain couples TRBV29-1 to TRBJ1-1, with 11 bases lining up with TRBD1. This CDR3 is 12 amino acids long. Per the germline V gene, CDR1 is SQVTM and CDR2 is ANQGSEA. J gave up 5 bases and V 8 bases, and 4 bases lay outside the gene matches. This chain's CDR3 is CSTGQGATEAFF. In DNA form, the CDR3 reads TGCAGCACAGGACAGGGGGCGACTGAAGCTTTCTTT.

The chain couples TRBV30 to TRBJ1-2; a possible D gene is TRBD1 (6 bases). Germline loops: CDR1 GTSNPN, CDR2 SVGIG (reference sequence). The length of the CDR3 is 13 residues. V dropped 0 bases and J dropped 8 bases, with 13 bases sitting between them. CDR3 amino acids: CAWSVRRGGGYTF. For the CDR3, the DNA is TGTGCCTGGAGTGTAAGAAGGGGGGGAGGCTACACCTTC.

The rearrangement uses TRBV7-9 and TRBJ1-1, with TRBD1 matching 10 bases. CDR1 SEHNR and CDR2 FQNEAQ come from the germline V gene (reference sequence). Losses at the gene ends were 5 bases for V and 4 bases for J; bases not matched to a gene: 13. The CDR3 runs to 17 residues. The CDR3 region has the DNA TGTGCCAGCAGCGAATACCCAAGACAGGGGGCAGGCACTGAAGCTTTCTTT. As protein: CASSEYPRQGAGTEAFF.

The genes are TRBV5-1 and TRBJ1-2; 9 bases are shared with TRBD1. In germline, CDR1 is SGHRS, CDR2 YFSETQ. The V gene end was trimmed by 3 bases and the J gene end by 6 bases; junction bases not matched to a gene: 6. The CDR3 runs 14 residues. The chain's CDR3 is CASSSGQGGDGYTF. CDR3 in DNA: TGCGCCAGCAGCTCGGGACAGGGTGGCGATGGCTACACCTTC.

To note about this clone: The junction shows a germline mismatch at one end, possibly a read error. In nucleotides, the CDR3 is TGTTCCAGCAGCTTCGGACAGAATGGCTACACCTTC. Its protein product is CSSSFGQNGYTF. The chain employs TRBV7-9 and TRBJ1-2, with D maybe TRBD1 (6 bases). The CDR3 length is 12 residues. Germline values: CDR1 SEHNR, CDR2 FQNEAQ (reference sequence).

As concerns this clone: This same CDR3 is encoded by further DNA sequences in the sample. The chain has TRBV5-1 and TRBJ1-2; D perhaps matches TRBD1 (6 bases). This CDR3 is built from 13 residues. With 0 bases removed from V and 5 bases from J, the gap between germline ends came to 8 bases. Germline values: CDR1 SGHRS, CDR2 YFSETQ. This chain's CDR3 is CASSLDRDYGYTF. CDR3 coding DNA: TGCGCCAGCAGCTTGGACAGGGATTATGGCTACACCTTC.

This clone turned up a few times. The chain is built from TRBV2 and TRBJ1-1; TRBD1 is a possible D gene (5 bases). Trimming took off 5 bases at V and 7 bases at J, with 11 bases between the two ends. Per germline, CDR1 SNHLY and CDR2 FYNNEI. The CDR3 length is 12 residues. In DNA form, the CDR3 reads TGTGCCAGCAGTATCACAGGTTTTGAAGCTTTCTTT. Amino acids: CASSITGFEAFF.

The chain couples TRBV4-1 to TRBJ1-2; a possible D gene is TRBD1 (5 bases). The CDR3 runs to 13 residues. V gave up 4 bases and J gave up 3 bases, with 9 bases separating them. In germline, CDR1 is MGHRA, CDR2 YSYEKL. CDR3 sequence reads: CASSRLGDYGYTF. The CDR3 DNA is TGCGCCAGCAGCCGTTTAGGGGACTATGGCTACACCTTC.

V gene TRBV15 combines with J gene TRBJ2-7; 8 bases fit TRBD2. The CDR3 is 17 residues long. Germline CDR1 and CDR2: LNHNV and YYDKDF (reference sequence). Trimming at V came to 4 bases and at J to 6 bases, leaving 17 bases not matched to a gene. The CDR3 DNA sequence: TGTGCCACCAGCACAAACCGGGGGCGGGGGGTGAATGTCGAGCAGTACTTC. Translated, it gives CATSTNRGRGVNVEQYF.

V usage is TRBV6-5 and J usage is TRBJ1-1; TRBD1 matches 9 bases. This CDR3 comprises 14 residues. V lost 2 bases to trimming and J lost 3 bases; unmatched junction nucleotides: 1. In germline, CDR1 is MNHEY, CDR2 SVGAGI. CDR3 region: CASSYGDRDTEAFF. CDR3 nucleotides: TGTGCCAGCAGTTACGGGGACAGGGACACTGAAGCTTTCTTT.

The genes are TRBV19 and TRBJ1-1; D ambiguous. The V end lost 7 bases, the J end lost 4 bases, and 13 bases lay between the germline ends. The CDR3 has 13 residues. Looked up from germline, CDR1 is LNHDA and CDR2 is SQIVND (reference sequence). The CDR3 DNA reads TGTGCCAGTATGGGAGAGCTAGGCACTGAAGCTTTCTTT. Amino acids: CASMGELGTEAFF.

Only one count was recorded for this clone. The V and J genes are TRBV19 and TRBJ2-7; 8 bases map to TRBD1. Germline V gives CDR1 LNHDA, CDR2 SQIVND (reference sequence). Trimming removed 6 bases from V and 2 bases from J; junction bases left unmatched: 15. The CDR3 covers 17 residues. CDR3 protein: CASSPTGGNLPTYEQYF. The CDR3 region has the DNA TGTGCCAGTAGCCCCACAGGGGGAAATCTTCCGACCTACGAGCAGTACTTC. Complete variable domain (other parts from reference TRBV19 and TRBJ2-7): DGGITQSPKYLFRKEGQNVTLSCEQNLNHDAMYWYRQDPGQGLRLIYYSQIVNDFQKGDIAEGYSVSREKKESFPLTVTSAQKNPTAFYLCASSPTGGNLPTYEQYFGPGTRLTVT.

The rearrangement uses TRBV19 and TRBJ1-2; 7 bases fit TRBD1. Trimming cost V 5 bases and J 8 bases; bases outside gene matches: 5. CDR3 length: 12 amino acids. Germline CDR1 LNHDA, CDR2 SQIVND (reference sequence). CDR3 in DNA: TGTGCCAGTAGTTCGACAGGGAGGGGCTACACCTTC. This codes for CASSSTGRGYTF.

V and J are TRBV10-3 and TRBJ2-1, with TRBD2 matching over 8 bases. Trimming at V came to 7 bases and at J to 0 bases, leaving 2 bases not matched to a gene. In germline, CDR1 is ENHRY, CDR2 SYGVKD. The CDR3 is made up of 14 amino acids. CDR3 protein: CAIKAGVSYNEQFF. CDR3 nucleotide sequence: TGTGCCATCAAAGCGGGAGTCTCCTACAATGAGCAGTTCTTC.